The following is a T cell receptor (beta chain) sequence with its context. What it binds is unknown. This sample stems from a study of graft-versus-host responses after intestinal transplantation. Study-wide context: The study gave all recipients anti-thymocyte globulin induction, then tacrolimus and steroids for approximately 3 years.

Unmatched junction bases numbered 8, after V lost 4 bases and J lost 4 bases. Germline CDR1 reads MNHEY; CDR2 reads SVGAGI. The CDR3 loop spans 15 amino acids. Sequenced by immunoSEQ multiplex PCR; TCRdb stores in-frame clones only, minus some. Of approximately 100,000 clones listed, around 88% were seen once; the top ten hold 1.4%. Findings of the study overall: Allografts from individuals with graft-donor T cell macrochimerism displayed high graft-versus-host to host-versus-graft clonal ratios. GvH clones were found in recipient marrow; some appeared first in ileum or blood.

This receptor was obtained from a human patient who received an intestinal transplant, so some T cells may come from the graft donor. The chain carries TRBV6-5 and TRBJ1-2; TRBD1 agrees at 8 bases. The specimen was PBMCs, collected 255 days after intestinal transplant. The CDR3 loop is CASSSRTGRIYGYTF. CDR3 sequence (DNA): TGTGCCAGCAGTTCCCGGACAGGGAGGATCTATGGCTACACCTTC.